These 26 T cell receptor beta chains share one sample of origin, sequenced in a study of blood T cell repertoires in COVID-19. Profiling relied on immunoSEQ multiplex PCR, and the TCRdb table lists in-frame clones only, not all of them. The sample lists roughly 250,000 clones, about 87% occurring once. The specimen sequenced was PBMCs or T cells enriched from blood (not recorded which). The receptors derive from a man aged 45-60 years who had been exposed to COVID-19.

The J gene is TRBJ1-1, the V gene TRBV6-5; the D gene is possibly TRBD1 (5 bases). V dropped 3 bases and J dropped 5 bases, with 16 bases sitting between them. The CDR3 has 15 residues. Looked up from germline, CDR1 is MNHEY and CDR2 is SVGAGI. The CDR3 bases are TGTGCCAGCAGTTATGGGCAGGGTACAATGACTGAAGCTTTCTTT. This codes for CASSYGQGTMTEAFF.

The chain has TRBV11-3 and TRBJ2-2; 9 positions match TRBD2. Trimming cost V 5 bases and J 6 bases; bases outside gene matches: 7. The CDR3 runs to 15 residues. From germline, CDR1 is SGHNT and CDR2 YENEEA. CDR3 sequence (DNA): TGTGCCAGCAGCCCCGGGGTAGCGGGGGCCGGGGAGCTGTTTTTT. Translation: CASSPGVAGAGELFF.

The CDR3 reads CSAPPSGGGTYNEQFF. In DNA, the CDR3 is TGCAGCGCTCCACCTTCGGGGGGGGGAACCTACAATGAGCAGTTCTTC. The chain employs TRBV29-1 and TRBJ2-1, with TRBD2 identical over 8 bases. The CDR3 loop spans 16 amino acids. Germline values: CDR1 SQVTM, CDR2 ANQGSEA. V lost 7 bases, J lost 2 bases, and 13 bases stayed unmatched.

V gene TRBV2 combines with J gene TRBJ2-5; tentative D call: TRBD1 (6 bases). V lost 8 bases, J lost 1 base, and 11 bases lay in between. Germline assignment: CDR1 SNHLY and CDR2 FYNNEI. This CDR3 comprises 13 residues. The CDR3: CASGKDSQETQYF. In nucleotides, the CDR3 is TGTGCCAGCGGAAAGGACAGCCAAGAGACCCAGTACTTC. The whole variable domain, filled in from reference TRBV2 and TRBJ2-5, reads EPEVTQTPSHQVTQMGQEVILRCVPISNHLYFYWYRQILGQKVEFLVSFYNNEISEKSEIFDDQFSVERPDGSNFTLKIRSTKLEDSAMYFCASGKDSQETQYFGPGTRLLVL.

This sequence joins TRBV7-2 and TRBJ2-4, with 7 nucleotides matching TRBD2. Trimming took 5 bases from V and 1 from J; bases not matched to a gene: 2. This CDR3 comprises 14 residues. Germline loops: CDR1 SGHTA, CDR2 FQGNSA. The CDR3 coding sequence is TGTGCCAGCAGCCAGGGAGGGGCCAAAAACATTCAGTACTTC. Amino acids: CASSQGGAKNIQYF. The full variable domain, its missing parts supplied by reference TRBV7-2 and TRBJ2-4, is GAGVSQSPSNKVTEKGKDVELRCDPISGHTALYWYRQSLGQGLEFLIYFQGNSAPDKSGLPSDRFSAERTGGSVSTLTIQRTQQEDSAVYLCASSQGGAKNIQYFGAGTRLSVL.

The V and J genes are TRBV5-4 and TRBJ1-2; a possible D gene is TRBD1 (6 bases). Germline CDR1 reads SGHNT; CDR2 reads YYREEE (reference sequence). With 5 bases removed from V and 4 bases from J, the gap between germline ends came to 12 bases. The CDR3 has 13 amino acids. CDR3 residues: CASSPGQLYGYTF. The CDR3 nucleotides read TGTGCCAGCAGTCCCGGACAGCTCTATGGCTACACCTTC. Full variable domain (rest looked up from reference TRBV5-4 and TRBJ1-2): ETGVTQSPTHLIKTRGQQVTLRCSSQSGHNTVSWYQQALGQGPQFIFQYYREEENGRGNFPPRFSGLQFPNYSSELNVNALELDDSALYLCASSPGQLYGYTFGSGTRLTVV.

The rearrangement joins TRBV10-2 to TRBJ2-2; TRBD2 aligns across 11 bases. V was clipped by 11 bases and J by 0 bases; unmatched bases: 2. The CDR3 is 14 residues long. From germline, CDR1 is WSHSY and CDR2 SAAADI. The CDR3 loop is CAATSGTNTGELFF. CDR3 nucleotides: TGCGCCGCGACTAGCGGGACGAACACCGGGGAGCTGTTTTTT.

The V call is TRBV18, the J call TRBJ1-1; TRBD1 matches 7 bases. The CDR3 is made up of 15 amino acids. Germline V gene lookup returns CDR1 KGHSH and CDR2 LQKENI. Trimming removed 3 bases from V and 4 bases from J; junction bases left unmatched: 8. CDR3 nucleotides: TGTGCCAGCTCACCCCTACAGGGGAGGACCACTGAAGCTTTCTTT. It encodes CASSPLQGRTTEAFF.

This clone is a singleton in its sample. The genes are TRBV30 and TRBJ1-6; weak D call: TRBD1 (5 bases). Germline values: CDR1 GTSNPN, CDR2 SVGIG (reference sequence). The CDR3 covers 12 residues. V lost 2 bases and J lost 7, with 6 bases in between. CDR3 sequence (DNA): TGTGCCTGGAGTCAGGGAAATTCACCCCTCCACTTT. Its protein product is CAWSQGNSPLHF.

CDR3 in amino acids: CASSGDRNYGYTF. CDR3 sequence (DNA): TGTGCCAGCAGTGGCGACAGGAACTATGGCTACACCTTC. V is TRBV2 and J is TRBJ1-2; tentatively, D is TRBD1 (6 bases). V was trimmed by 4 bases and J by 2 bases, leaving 8 bases between them. The CDR3 length is 13 residues. Germline loops: CDR1 SNHLY, CDR2 FYNNEI. The full variable domain, with the rest looked up from reference TRBV2 and TRBJ1-2, is EPEVTQTPSHQVTQMGQEVILRCVPISNHLYFYWYRQILGQKVEFLVSFYNNEISEKSEIFDDQFSVERPDGSNFTLKIRSTKLEDSAMYFCASSGDRNYGYTFGSGTRLTVV.

The CDR3 region has the DNA TGTGCCAGCAGCCCACTTGGGAGAACCTACGAGCAGTACTTC. Translated, it gives CASSPLGRTYEQYF. The chain carries TRBV7-9 and TRBJ2-7, with D possibly TRBD2 on 5 matching bases. The germline V gene encodes CDR1 SEHNR and CDR2 FQNEAQ (reference sequence). CDR3 length: 14 amino acids. Trimming left V 5 bases short and J 2 bases short, with 13 bases between.

The V call is TRBV5-4, the J call TRBJ2-5; 7 bases are shared with TRBD2. Looked up from germline, CDR1 is SGHNT and CDR2 is YYREEE (reference sequence). The CDR3 has 15 residues. CDR3 nucleotides: TGTGCAGCAGCTTGGGGGGGGACGCGGCAAGAGACCCAGTACTTC. Amino acid sequence: CAAAWGGTRQETQYF. Using reference TRBV5-4 and TRBJ2-5 for the parts outside the CDR3, the full variable domain is ETGVTQSPTHLIKTRGQQVTLRCSSQSGHNTVSWYQQALGQGPQFIFQYYREEENGRGNFPPRFSGLQFPNYSSELNVNALELDDSALYLCAAAWGGTRQETQYFGPGTRLLVL.

The gene calls are TRBV5-4 and TRBJ2-7; D is unresolved. The CDR3 is 14 amino acids. Trimming removed 0 bases from V and 0 bases from J, with 7 bases in between. The germline V gene encodes CDR1 SGHNT and CDR2 YYREEE (reference sequence). Here the CDR3 DNA reads TGTGCCAGCAGCTTGGATCTGAGCTCCTACGAGCAGTACGTC. This codes for CASSLDLSSYEQYV.

J is TRBJ1-1 and V is TRBV3-1 (or the pseudogene TRBV3-2), with a tentative D call TRBD1 (6 bases). Trimming shortened V by 1 base and J by 6 bases, and 12 bases separated the two germline ends. Germline CDR1 and CDR2: LGHDT and YNNKEL (reference sequence). The CDR3 is made up of 14 amino acids. This CDR3 reads CASSQGGPGAEAFF. CDR3 sequence (DNA): TGTGCCAGCAGCCAAGGGGGCCCAGGGGCTGAAGCTTTCTTT.

CDR3 bases: TGTGCCAGCAGTCACCGGGGGGCCAGGGTGGTCTTTTACACCTTC. Amino acid sequence: CASSHRGARVVFYTF. The chain is built from TRBV6-2 or TRBV6-3 and TRBJ1-2; possibly TRBD1 for D (6 bases). V was clipped by 5 bases and J by 11 bases, with 24 bases between them. The CDR3 is 15 amino acids. Germline assignment: CDR1 MNHEY and CDR2 SVGEGT.

The V call is TRBV7-3, the J call TRBJ2-2, with 8 bases identical to TRBD2. Looked up from germline, CDR1 is SGHTA and CDR2 is FQGTGA. This CDR3 has 15 amino acids. V shed 6 bases, J shed 2 bases, and the junction held 5 bases outside the gene matches. The DNA for the CDR3 is TGTGCCAGCAGGACAACTAGCGGAAACACCGGGGAGCTGTTTTTT. It is translated as CASRTTSGNTGELFF.

V is TRBV19 and J is TRBJ1-6; tentatively, D is TRBD1 (6 bases). Between the trimmed V and J ends, which lost 7 bases and 7 bases, there was a span of 14 bases. The germline CDR1 and CDR2 sequences are LNHDA and SQIVND (reference sequence). The CDR3 has 14 residues. The CDR3 region has the DNA TGTGCCAGTAAGACCGGGACAAACAATTCACCCCTCCACTTT. It specifies CASKTGTNNSPLHF.

The J gene is TRBJ2-1, the V gene TRBV5-1; D remains ambiguous. Per the germline V gene, CDR1 is SGHRS and CDR2 is YFSETQ. The CDR3 sequence is 14 residues long. V was trimmed by 1 base and J by 8 bases, leaving 13 bases between them. The CDR3 sequence: CASSLQSGVDEQFF. The CDR3 DNA reads as TGCGCCAGCAGCTTGCAGTCAGGCGTGGATGAGCAGTTCTTC.

The rearrangement joins TRBV27 to TRBJ2-2; D remains unclear. Trimming cost V 6 bases and J 1 base, with 12 bases left between them. The CDR3 has 15 amino acids. Germline V lookup: CDR1 MNHEY, CDR2 SMNVEV (reference sequence). The CDR3 reads CASSQEYWNTGELFF. CDR3 in DNA: TGTGCCAGCAGCCAAGAGTACTGGAACACCGGGGAGCTGTTTTTT.

The table lists this clone with a count of one. The chain links TRBV5-4 to TRBJ1-2; unclear D gene. V lost 3 bases and J lost 8, with 11 bases in between. The V gene's germline CDR1 is SGHNT and CDR2 YYREEE (reference sequence). This CDR3 spans 12 amino acids. The CDR3 sequence is CASSWQEDGYTF. CDR3 nucleotide sequence: TGTGCCAGCAGCTGGCAGGAAGACGGCTACACCTTC.

The gene calls are TRBV12-3 or TRBV12-4 and TRBJ1-2; no definite D call. This CDR3 is 13 amino acids long. The V and J ends lost 1 base and 7 bases respectively, with 10 bases between them. DNA of the CDR3: TGTGCCAGCAGTTTAGGAGGTGCCTTTGGCTACACCTTC. This sequence encodes CASSLGGAFGYTF.

The gene calls are TRBV27 and TRBJ2-2, with D possibly TRBD2 on 6 matching bases. Per germline, CDR1 MNHEY and CDR2 SMNVEV (reference sequence). V was clipped by 6 bases and J by 2 bases, with 13 bases between them. This CDR3 contains 15 residues. CDR3: CASRSGTPNTGELFF. In DNA form, the CDR3 reads TGTGCCAGCAGATCCGGGACTCCTAACACCGGGGAGCTGTTTTTT.

This clone was counted once. The V gene is TRBV28, the J gene TRBJ1-2; 7 nucleotides agree with TRBD1. CDR1 and CDR2 (germline): MDHEN, SYDVKM. V shed 4 bases, J shed 8 bases, and the junction held 13 bases outside the gene matches. The CDR3 covers 15 residues. CDR3 protein: CASSSMTGNARGYTF. The CDR3 nucleotides read TGTGCCAGCAGTTCCATGACAGGGAATGCTCGCGGCTACACCTTC.

The chain's CDR3 is CASTNPGTLGNEQFF. As DNA, the CDR3 is TGTGCCAGCACCAACCCCGGGACACTCGGCAATGAGCAGTTCTTC. The chain has TRBV6-5 and TRBJ2-1, with TRBD1 as a possible D gene (6 bases). The CDR3 totals 15 residues. Germline assignment: CDR1 MNHEY and CDR2 SVGAGI. V lost 7 bases and J 6 bases, leaving 19 bases between the germline ends.

V and J are TRBV27 and TRBJ1-5; D unresolved. The CDR3 covers 14 residues. V dropped 2 bases and J dropped 5 bases, with 10 bases sitting between them. CDR1 MNHEY and CDR2 SMNVEV come from the germline V gene (reference sequence). DNA for the CDR3: TGTGCCAGCAGTTTAGAGGCAGCTTATCAGCCCCAGCATTTT. It yields the protein CASSLEAAYQPQHF.

The chain recombines TRBV28 with TRBJ1-6; D is ambiguous. The germline V gene has CDR1 MDHEN and CDR2 SYDVKM. Trimming took off 8 bases at V and 10 bases at J, with 12 bases between the two ends. The CDR3 has 12 residues. CDR3 region: CASAPDPSPLHF. As DNA, the CDR3 is TGTGCCAGCGCCCCAGATCCCTCACCCCTCCACTTT.